Below, 3 T cell receptor beta chains from the same sample are listed, as sequenced in a study of identical twins. TCRdb analysed the 5' RACE reads with MiXCR anew, one entry per CDR3 protein. This sample has under 500,000 distinct CDR3 sequences, with around 15% found just once. The same sample was also studied in work on yellow fever vaccine responses in identical twins.

The specimen sequenced was CD4+ T cells sorted from blood. Receptors were obtained from a woman between 18 and 29 years old in good health.

This clonotype was recorded many times. The V and J genes are TRBV12-3 or TRBV12-4 and TRBJ1-3; no firm D call. The CDR3 has 15 amino acids. V dropped 2 bases and J dropped 0 bases, with 8 bases sitting between them. The CDR3 is CASSLTGFSGNTIYF. CDR3 DNA: TGTGCCAGCAGTTTAACGGGTTTCTCTGGAAACACCATATATTTT.

The chain carries TRBV28 and TRBJ2-6; maybe TRBD1 (6 bases). This CDR3 is built from 15 residues. The V end was cut by 5 bases, the J end by 3 bases, with 11 bases between. Germline V CDR1 and CDR2: MDHEN, SYDVKM. CDR3 DNA sequence: TGTGCCAGCAGTACCTACAGGGATGGGGCCAACGTCCTGACTTTC. Residues: CASSTYRDGANVLTF.

V and J are TRBV5-5 and TRBJ2-3; tentatively, D is TRBD1 (5 bases). Germline V gene data show CDR1 as SGHKS and CDR2 as YYEKEE (reference sequence). The CDR3 totals 15 residues. Deletions cut 5 bases from V and 3 bases from J, with 16 bases between. The CDR3 sequence: CASSQPGSRTDTQYF. The CDR3 DNA reads TGTGCCAGCAGTCAACCAGGGTCGAGGACAGATACGCAGTATTTT. Using reference TRBV5-5 and TRBJ2-3 for the parts outside the CDR3, the full variable domain is DAGVTQSPTHLIKTRGQQVTLRCSPISGHKSVSWYQQVLGQGPQFIFQYYEKEERGRGNFPDRFSARQFPNYSSELNVNALLLGDSALYLCASSQPGSRTDTQYFGPGTRLTVL.